This T cell receptor beta chain was captured in a study of CD8 T cells in Susac syndrome. Study outcomes and limitations: As the study acknowledged, the number of individuals in its TCR sequencing and HLA analysis was relatively small.

Turning to this clonotype: The antigen is unknown.

CDR1 and CDR2 (germline): LNHDA, SQIVND (reference sequence). This CDR3 is built from 19 residues. The ends were cut back, 9 bases at V and 4 bases at J, with 30 bases in the middle. An input of roughly 0.45 to 1 ug of RNA was subjected to reverse transcription using random hexamers. The authors amplified TCR beta CDR3 across 54 Vbeta and 13 Jbeta using immunoSEQ multiplex PCR. TCRdb analysed the immunoSEQ multiplex PCR reads with MiXCR anew, one entry per CDR3 protein. The sample includes 95,000 to 150,000 distinct CDR3 sequences, about 95% of them seen just once. TCR beta sequences were obtained from blood CD8+ and CD4+ T cells. TEMRA cells were FACS-enriched, and CD8+ and CD4+ T cells were isolated negatively.

The source is a human donor in good health. The V call is TRBV19, the J call TRBJ2-2, with TRBD2 as a possible D gene (5 bases). Sequenced input: CD4+ T cells from PBMCs. CDR3 in amino acids: CASDPSVPSSRRGTGELFF. In nucleotides, the CDR3 is TGTGCCAGCGACCCCTCAGTCCCTAGCAGCCGTCGGGGCACCGGGGAGCTGTTTTTT.